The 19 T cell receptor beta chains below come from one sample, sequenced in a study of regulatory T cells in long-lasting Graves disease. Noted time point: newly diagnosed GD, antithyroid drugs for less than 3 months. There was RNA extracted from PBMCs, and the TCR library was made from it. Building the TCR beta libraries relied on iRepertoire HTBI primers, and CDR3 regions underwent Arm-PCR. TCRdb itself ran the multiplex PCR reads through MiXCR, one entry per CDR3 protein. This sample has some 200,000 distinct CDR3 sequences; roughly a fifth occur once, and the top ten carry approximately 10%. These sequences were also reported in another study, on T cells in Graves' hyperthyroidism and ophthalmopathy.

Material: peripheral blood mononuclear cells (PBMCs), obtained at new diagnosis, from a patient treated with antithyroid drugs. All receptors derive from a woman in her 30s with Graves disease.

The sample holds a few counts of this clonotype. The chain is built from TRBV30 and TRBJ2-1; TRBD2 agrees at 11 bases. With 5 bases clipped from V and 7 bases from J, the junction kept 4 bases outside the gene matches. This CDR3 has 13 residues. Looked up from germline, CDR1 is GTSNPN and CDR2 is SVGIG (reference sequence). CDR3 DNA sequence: TGTGCCTGGGGACTAGCGGGTTGGAATGAGCAGTTCTTC. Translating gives CAWGLAGWNEQFF.

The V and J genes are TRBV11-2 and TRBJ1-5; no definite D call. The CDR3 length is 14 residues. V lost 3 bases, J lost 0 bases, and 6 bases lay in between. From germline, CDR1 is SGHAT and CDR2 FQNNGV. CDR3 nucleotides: TGTGCCAGCAGCTTCTATGGTAGCAATCAGCCCCAGCATTTT. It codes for CASSFYGSNQPQHF.

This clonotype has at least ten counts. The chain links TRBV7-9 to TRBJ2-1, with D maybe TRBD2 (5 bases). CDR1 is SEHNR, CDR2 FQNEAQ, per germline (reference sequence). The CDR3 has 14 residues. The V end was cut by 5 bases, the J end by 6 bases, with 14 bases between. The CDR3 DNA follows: TGTGCCAGCAGCCCGAGGCTGAGGGCCAATGAGCAGTTCTTC. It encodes CASSPRLRANEQFF.

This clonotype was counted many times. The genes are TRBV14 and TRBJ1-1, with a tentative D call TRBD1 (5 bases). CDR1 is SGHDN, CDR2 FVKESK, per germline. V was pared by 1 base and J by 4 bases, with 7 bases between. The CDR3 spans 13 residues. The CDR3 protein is CASSQAGGTEAFF. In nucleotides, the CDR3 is TGTGCCAGCAGCCAAGCCGGGGGCACTGAAGCTTTCTTT.

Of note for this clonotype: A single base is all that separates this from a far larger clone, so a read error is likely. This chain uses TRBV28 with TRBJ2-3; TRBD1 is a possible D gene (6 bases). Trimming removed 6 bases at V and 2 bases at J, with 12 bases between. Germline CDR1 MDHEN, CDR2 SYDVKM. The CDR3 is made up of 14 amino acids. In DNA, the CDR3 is TGTGCCAGCAGACCCTGGACAGCCACAGATACGCAGTATTTT. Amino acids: CASRPWTATDTQYF.

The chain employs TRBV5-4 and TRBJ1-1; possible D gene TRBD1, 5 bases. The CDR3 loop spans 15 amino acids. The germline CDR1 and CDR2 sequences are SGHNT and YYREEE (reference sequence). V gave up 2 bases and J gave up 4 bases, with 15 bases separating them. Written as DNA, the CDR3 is TGTGCCAGCAGCTTACCTCGACAGAGAGGCACTGAAGCTTTCTTT. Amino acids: CASSLPRQRGTEAFF.

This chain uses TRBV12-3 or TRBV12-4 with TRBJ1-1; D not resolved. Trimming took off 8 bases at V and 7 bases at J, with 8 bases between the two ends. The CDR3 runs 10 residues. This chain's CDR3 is CASRRSEAFF. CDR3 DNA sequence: TGTGCCAGCCGACGAAGTGAAGCTTTCTTT.

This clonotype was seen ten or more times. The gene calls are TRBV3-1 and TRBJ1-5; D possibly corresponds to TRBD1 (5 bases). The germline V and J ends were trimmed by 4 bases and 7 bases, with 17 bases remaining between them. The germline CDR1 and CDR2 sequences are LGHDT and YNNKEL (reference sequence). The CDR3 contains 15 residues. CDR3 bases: TGTGCCAGCAGCCCGATTTTTTCGGGGCAGCAGCCCCAGCATTTT. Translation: CASSPIFSGQQPQHF.

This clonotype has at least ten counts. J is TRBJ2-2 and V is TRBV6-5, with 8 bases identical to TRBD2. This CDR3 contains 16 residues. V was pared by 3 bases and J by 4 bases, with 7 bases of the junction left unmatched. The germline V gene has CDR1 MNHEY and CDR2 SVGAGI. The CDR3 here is CASSYILADSTGELFF. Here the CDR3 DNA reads TGTGCCAGCAGTTATATACTAGCGGATAGCACCGGGGAGCTGTTTTTT.

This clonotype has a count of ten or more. DNA for the CDR3: TGTGCCAGCAGCGTAGGACACGTCGCCTACGAGCAGTACTTC. Its protein is CASSVGHVAYEQYF. The chain uses TRBV9 and TRBJ2-7, with no clear D. The CDR3 contains 14 residues. V was trimmed by 0 bases and J by 2 bases, leaving 9 bases between them. Germline assignment: CDR1 SGDLS and CDR2 YYNGEE.

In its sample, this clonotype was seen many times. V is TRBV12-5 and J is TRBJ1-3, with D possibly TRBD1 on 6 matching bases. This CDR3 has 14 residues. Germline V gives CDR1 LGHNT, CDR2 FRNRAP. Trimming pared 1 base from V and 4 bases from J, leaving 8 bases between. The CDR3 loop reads CASGLAGTGNTIYF. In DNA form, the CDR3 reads TGTGCTAGTGGTTTGGCAGGGACAGGAAACACCATATATTTT. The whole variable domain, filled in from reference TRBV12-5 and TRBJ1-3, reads DARVTQTPRHKVTEMGQEVTMRCQPILGHNTVFWYRQTMMQGLELLAYFRNRAPLDDSGMPKDRFSAEMPDATLATLKIQPSEPRDSAVYFCASGLAGTGNTIYFGEGSWLTVV.

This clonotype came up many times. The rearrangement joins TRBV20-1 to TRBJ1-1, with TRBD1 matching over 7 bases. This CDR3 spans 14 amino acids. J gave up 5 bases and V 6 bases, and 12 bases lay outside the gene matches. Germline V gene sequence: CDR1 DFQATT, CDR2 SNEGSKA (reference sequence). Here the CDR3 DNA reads TGCAGTGCGGACCCGAGACAGGGAGGTACTGAAGCTTTCTTT. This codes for CSADPRQGGTEAFF.

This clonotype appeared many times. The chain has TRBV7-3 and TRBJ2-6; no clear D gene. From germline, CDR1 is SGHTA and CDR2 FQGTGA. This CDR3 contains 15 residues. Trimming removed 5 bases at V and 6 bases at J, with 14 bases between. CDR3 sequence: CASSLTGRAANVLTF. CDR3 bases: TGTGCCAGCAGCCTTACGGGCCGGGCGGCCAACGTCCTGACTTTC.

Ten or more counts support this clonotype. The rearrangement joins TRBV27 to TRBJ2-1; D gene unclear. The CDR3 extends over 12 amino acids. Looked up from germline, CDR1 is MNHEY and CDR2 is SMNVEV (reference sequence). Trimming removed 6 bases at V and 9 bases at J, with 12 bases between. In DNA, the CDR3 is TGTGCCAGCAGCGCGCCGGGTGGTGAGCAGTTCTTC. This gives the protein CASSAPGGEQFF.

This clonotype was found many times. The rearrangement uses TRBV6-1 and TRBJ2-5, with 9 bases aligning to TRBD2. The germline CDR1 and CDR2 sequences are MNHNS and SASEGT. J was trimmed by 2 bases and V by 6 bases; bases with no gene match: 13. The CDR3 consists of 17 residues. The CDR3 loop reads CASSPLPSGKRQETQYF. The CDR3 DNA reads TGTGCCAGCAGCCCGCTTCCTAGCGGGAAACGACAAGAGACCCAGTACTTC.

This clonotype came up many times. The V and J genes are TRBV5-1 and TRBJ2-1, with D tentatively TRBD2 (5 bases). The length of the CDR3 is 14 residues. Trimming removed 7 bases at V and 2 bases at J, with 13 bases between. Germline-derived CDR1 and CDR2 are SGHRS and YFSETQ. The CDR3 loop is CASSVPGTYNEQFF. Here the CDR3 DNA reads TGCGCCAGCTCGGTTCCCGGGACCTACAATGAGCAGTTCTTC.

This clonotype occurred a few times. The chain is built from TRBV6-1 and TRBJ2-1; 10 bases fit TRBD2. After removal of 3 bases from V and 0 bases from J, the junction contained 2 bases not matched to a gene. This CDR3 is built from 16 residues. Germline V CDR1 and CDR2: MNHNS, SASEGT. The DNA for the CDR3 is TGTGCCAGCAGTGACGAGCGGGGGGGCTCCTACAATGAGCAGTTCTTC. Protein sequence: CASSDERGGSYNEQFF.

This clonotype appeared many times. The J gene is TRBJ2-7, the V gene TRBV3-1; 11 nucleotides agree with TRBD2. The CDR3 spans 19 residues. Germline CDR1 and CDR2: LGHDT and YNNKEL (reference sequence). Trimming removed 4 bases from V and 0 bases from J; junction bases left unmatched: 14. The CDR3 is CASSRGRLAGFASSYEQYF. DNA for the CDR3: TGTGCCAGCAGCCGTGGAAGACTAGCGGGATTCGCTAGCTCCTACGAGCAGTACTTC.

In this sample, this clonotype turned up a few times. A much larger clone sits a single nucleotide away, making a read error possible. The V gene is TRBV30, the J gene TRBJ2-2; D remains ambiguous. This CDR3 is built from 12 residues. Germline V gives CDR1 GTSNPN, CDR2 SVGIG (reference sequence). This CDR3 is CGWSAGAGELFF. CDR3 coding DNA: TGTGGCTGGAGTGCTGGGGCCGGGGAGCTGTTTTTT.